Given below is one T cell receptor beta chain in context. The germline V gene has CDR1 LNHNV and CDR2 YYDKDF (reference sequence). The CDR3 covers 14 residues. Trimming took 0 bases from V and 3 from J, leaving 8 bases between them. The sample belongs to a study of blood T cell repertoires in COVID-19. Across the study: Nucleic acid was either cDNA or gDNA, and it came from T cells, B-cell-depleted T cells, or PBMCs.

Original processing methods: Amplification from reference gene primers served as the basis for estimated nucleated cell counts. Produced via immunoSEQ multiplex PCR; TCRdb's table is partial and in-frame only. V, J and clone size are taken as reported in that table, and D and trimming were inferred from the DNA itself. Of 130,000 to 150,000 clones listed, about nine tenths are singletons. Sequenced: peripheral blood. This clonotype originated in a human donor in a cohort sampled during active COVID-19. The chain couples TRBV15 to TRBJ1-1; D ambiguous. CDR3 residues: CATSRDRRYTEAFF. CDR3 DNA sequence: TGTGCCACCAGCAGAGATCGGCGGTACACTGAAGCTTTCTTT.